The clone carrying this TCR beta chain was picked up many times. The target antigen is unknown. Germline V gene sequence: CDR1 SEHNR, CDR2 FQNEAQ (reference sequence). Trimming took off 4 bases at V and 3 bases at J, with 4 bases between the two ends. The CDR3 runs to 11 residues. This entry is derived from a study of T-cell reconstitution after alpha-beta-depleted transplantation in children. Preparation of the TCRbeta library used unique molecular identifiers. TCRdb processed the PCR reads anew with MiXCR; each CDR3 protein has one entry. The table has fewer than 20,000 distinct CDR3 sequences, around 5.1% seen once. General study points: Expanded graft clones, several hundred of them, were reportedly the source of alpha-beta T cells about two months after transplant.

The chain is built from TRBV7-9 and TRBJ2-7; no firm D call. The sequence was obtained from a boy under 18 with acute lymphoblastic leukemia, due to receive a stem cell transplant. Sequencing was performed on PBMCs, taken before TCRalphabeta/CD19-depleted stem cell transplant. CDR3 DNA sequence: TGTGCCAGCAGCTCCAACTACGAGCAGTACTTC. Protein product: CASSSNYEQYF. The complete variable domain, with remaining parts taken from reference TRBV7-9 and TRBJ2-7, reads DTGVSQNPRHKITKRGQNVTFRCDPISEHNRLYWYRQTLGQGPEFLTYFQNEAQLEKSRLLSDRFSAERPKGSFSTLEIQRTEQGDSAMYLCASSSNYEQYFGPGTRLTVT.